The source of this T cell receptor (beta chain) is a study of stem cell transplantation in POMP-related autoinflammatory disease. About the study: DNA chimerism showed 100% graft donor engraftment of neutrophils and platelets through one year.

Sequenced by immunoSEQ multiplex PCR; TCRdb stores in-frame clones only, minus some. The table includes tens of thousands of clones, roughly 93% detected once. Study conclusions and caveats: Unique TRB V-J gene pairings were limited in number in patients with PRAID.

Details on this clone: As yet, its antigen is unknown.

Losses at the gene ends were 0 bases for V and 11 bases for J; bases not matched to a gene: 15. Germline V CDR1 and CDR2: SGDLS, YYNGEE. The CDR3 totals 16 residues. This clonotype originated in a human patient with POMP-related autoinflammation and immune dysregulation (PRAID). The T cells may come from the graft donor. The material was CD4+ T cells from PBMCs, obtained after stem cell transplantation. The chain links TRBV9 to TRBJ1-1, with 8 bases matching TRBD1. The CDR3 sequence is CASSVAGGGQGAPAFF. The CDR3 DNA reads TGTGCCAGCAGCGTAGCGGGCGGGGGTCAGGGGGCGCCGGCTTTCTTT.